This T cell receptor (beta chain) came from a study of early T cells in non-severe SARS-CoV-2 infection. Germline values: CDR1 SEHNR, CDR2 FQNEAQ (reference sequence). The J segment lost 5 bases and the V segment lost 5 bases, leaving 15 bases of the junction unmatched. The CDR3 runs 17 residues. The library protocol tagged individual cDNA molecules with unique molecular identifiers. TCRdb independently ran MiXCR on the 5' RACE reads; one entry per CDR3 protein. The sample holds around 30,000 distinct CDR3 sequences, 4% to 5.5% seen once. This clonotype came up many times. What was sequenced was whole blood. The chain links TRBV7-9 to TRBJ2-1; 7 positions match TRBD2. This TCR was sampled from an adult who was a healthcare worker with PCR-confirmed SARS-CoV-2 infection or an uninfected control (not recorded which). The DNA for the CDR3 is TGTGCCAGCAGCCCCGTTCTTGGGACTAAAACCAACAATGAGCAGTTCTTC. It specifies CASSPVLGTKTNNEQFF.